This entry concerns a single T cell receptor (beta chain). The sample belongs to a study of T cell changes during pregnancy in multiple sclerosis. The table came from immunoSEQ multiplex PCR; TCRdb's copy has only in-frame clones and leaves some out. The data show about 75,000 clones, around 90% seen once. V lost 4 bases, J lost 2 bases, and 4 bases stayed unmatched. The CDR3 is made up of 14 amino acids. Looked up from germline, CDR1 is SGHTA and CDR2 is FQGNSA. The gene calls are TRBV7-2 and TRBJ1-1; 7 bases line up with TRBD1. This receptor was obtained from a female donor in good health, enrolled as a control in a pregnancy study. The material was peripheral blood, obtained in the first trimester of pregnancy. CDR3 in amino acids: CASSWTGVNTEAFF. The CDR3 DNA reads as TGTGCCAGCAGCTGGACAGGCGTTAACACTGAAGCTTTCTTT.